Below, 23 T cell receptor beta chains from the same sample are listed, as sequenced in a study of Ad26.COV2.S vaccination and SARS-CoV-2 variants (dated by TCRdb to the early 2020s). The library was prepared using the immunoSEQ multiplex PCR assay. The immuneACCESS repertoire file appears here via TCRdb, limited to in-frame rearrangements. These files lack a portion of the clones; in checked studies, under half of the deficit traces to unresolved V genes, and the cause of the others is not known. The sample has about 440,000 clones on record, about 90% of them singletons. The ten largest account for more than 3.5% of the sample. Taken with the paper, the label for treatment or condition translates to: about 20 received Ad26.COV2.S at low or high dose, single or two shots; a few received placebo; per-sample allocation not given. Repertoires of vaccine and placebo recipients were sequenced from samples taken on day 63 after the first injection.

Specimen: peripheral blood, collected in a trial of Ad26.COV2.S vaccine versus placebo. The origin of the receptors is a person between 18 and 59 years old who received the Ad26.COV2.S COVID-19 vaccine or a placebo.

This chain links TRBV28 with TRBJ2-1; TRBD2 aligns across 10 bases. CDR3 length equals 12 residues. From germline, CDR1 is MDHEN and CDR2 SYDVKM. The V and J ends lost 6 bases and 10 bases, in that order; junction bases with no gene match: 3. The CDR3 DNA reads TGTGCCAGCAGCAGTAGCGGGAGGGAGCAGTTCTTC. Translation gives CASSSSGREQFF.

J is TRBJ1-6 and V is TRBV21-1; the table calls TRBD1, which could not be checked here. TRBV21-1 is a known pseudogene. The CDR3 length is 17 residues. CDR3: CASSKARTGDHNSPLHF. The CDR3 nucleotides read TGTGCCAGCAGCAAAGCCCGGACAGGGGACCATAATTCACCCCTCCACTTT.

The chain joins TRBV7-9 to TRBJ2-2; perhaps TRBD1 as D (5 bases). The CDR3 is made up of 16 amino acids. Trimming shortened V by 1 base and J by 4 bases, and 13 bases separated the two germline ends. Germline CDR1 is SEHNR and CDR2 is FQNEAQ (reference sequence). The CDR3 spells CASSLDITGGTGELFF. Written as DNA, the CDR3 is TGTGCCAGCAGCTTAGATATAACAGGTGGCACCGGGGAGCTGTTTTTT.

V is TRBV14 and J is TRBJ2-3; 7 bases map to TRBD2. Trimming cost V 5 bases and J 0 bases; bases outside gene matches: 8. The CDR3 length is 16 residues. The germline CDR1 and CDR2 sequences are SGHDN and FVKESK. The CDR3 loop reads CASSSRGRLSTDTQYF. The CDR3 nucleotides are TGTGCCAGCAGCAGCCGCGGGAGATTAAGCACAGATACGCAGTATTTT.

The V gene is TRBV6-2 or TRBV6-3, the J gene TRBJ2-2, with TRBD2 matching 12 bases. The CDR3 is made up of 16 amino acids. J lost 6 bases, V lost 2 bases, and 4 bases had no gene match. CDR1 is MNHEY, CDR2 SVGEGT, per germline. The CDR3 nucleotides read TGTGCCAGCAGTTACGGCAGACTAGCGGGAGCCGGGGAGCTGTTTTTT. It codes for CASSYGRLAGAGELFF.

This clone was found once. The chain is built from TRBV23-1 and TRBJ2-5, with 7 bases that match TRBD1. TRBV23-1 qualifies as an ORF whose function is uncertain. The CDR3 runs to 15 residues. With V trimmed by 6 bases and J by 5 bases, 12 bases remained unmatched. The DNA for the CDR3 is TGCGCCAGCAGCTACGTGACAGGGCTTTGGGAGACCCAGTACTTC. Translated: CASSYVTGLWETQYF.

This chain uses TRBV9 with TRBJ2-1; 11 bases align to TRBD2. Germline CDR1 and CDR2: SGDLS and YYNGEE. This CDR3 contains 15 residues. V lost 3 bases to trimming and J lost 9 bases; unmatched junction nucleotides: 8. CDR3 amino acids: CASSALTSGKGEQFF. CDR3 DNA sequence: TGTGCCAGCAGCGCCCTGACTAGCGGGAAGGGTGAGCAGTTCTTC.

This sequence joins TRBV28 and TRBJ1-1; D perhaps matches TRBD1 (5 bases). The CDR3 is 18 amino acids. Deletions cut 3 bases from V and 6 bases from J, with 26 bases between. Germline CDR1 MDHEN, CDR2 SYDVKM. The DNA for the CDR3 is TGTGCCAGCAGTTTTGAAGGTGGGGCCGGGTTTCTTTTCCCTGAAGCTTTCTTT. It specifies CASSFEGGAGFLFPEAFF.

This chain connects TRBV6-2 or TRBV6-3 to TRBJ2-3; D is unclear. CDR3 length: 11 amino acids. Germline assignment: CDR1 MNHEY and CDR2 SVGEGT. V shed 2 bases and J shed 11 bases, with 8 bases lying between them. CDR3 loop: CASSYGAKQYF. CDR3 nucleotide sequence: TGTGCCAGCAGTTACGGTGCTAAGCAGTATTTT.

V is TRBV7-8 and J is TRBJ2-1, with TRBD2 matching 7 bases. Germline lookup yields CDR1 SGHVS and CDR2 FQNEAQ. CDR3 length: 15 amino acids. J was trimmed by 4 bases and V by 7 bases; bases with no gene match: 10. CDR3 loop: CASTKRGLSYNEQFF. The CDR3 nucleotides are TGTGCCAGCACCAAAAGGGGACTATCTTACAATGAGCAGTTCTTC.

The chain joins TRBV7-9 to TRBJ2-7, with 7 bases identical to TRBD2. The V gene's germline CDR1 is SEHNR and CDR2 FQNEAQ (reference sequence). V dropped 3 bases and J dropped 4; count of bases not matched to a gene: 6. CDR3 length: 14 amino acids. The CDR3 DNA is TGTGCCAGCAGCTTGTTTGTGGGAGGGTACGAGCAGTACTTC. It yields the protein CASSLFVGGYEQYF.

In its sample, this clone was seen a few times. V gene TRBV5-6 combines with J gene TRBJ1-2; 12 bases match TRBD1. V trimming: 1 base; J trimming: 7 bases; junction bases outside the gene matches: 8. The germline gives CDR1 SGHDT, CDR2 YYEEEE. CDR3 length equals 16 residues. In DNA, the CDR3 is TGTGCCAGCAGCTTGTATGGTCGGGACAGGGGGCTTGGCTACACCTTC. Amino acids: CASSLYGRDRGLGYTF.

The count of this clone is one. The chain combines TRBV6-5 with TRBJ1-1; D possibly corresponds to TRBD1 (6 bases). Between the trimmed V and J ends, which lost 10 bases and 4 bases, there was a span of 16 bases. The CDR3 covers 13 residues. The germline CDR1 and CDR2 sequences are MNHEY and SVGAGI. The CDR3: CAINAGESTEAFF. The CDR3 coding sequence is TGTGCCATCAACGCAGGGGAAAGCACTGAAGCTTTCTTT.

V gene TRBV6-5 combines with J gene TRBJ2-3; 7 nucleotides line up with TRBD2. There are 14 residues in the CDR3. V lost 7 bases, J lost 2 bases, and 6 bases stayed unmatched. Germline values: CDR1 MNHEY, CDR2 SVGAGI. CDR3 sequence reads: CASTSGPFTDTQYF. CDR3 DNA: TGTGCCAGCACTAGCGGCCCCTTCACAGATACGCAGTATTTT.

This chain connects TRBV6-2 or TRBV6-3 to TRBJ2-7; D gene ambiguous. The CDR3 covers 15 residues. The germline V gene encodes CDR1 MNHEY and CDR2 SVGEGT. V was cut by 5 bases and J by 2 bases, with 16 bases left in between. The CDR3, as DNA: TGTGCCAGCAGTAAACCGGACCAACCCCCCTACGAGCAGTACTTC. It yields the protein CASSKPDQPPYEQYF.

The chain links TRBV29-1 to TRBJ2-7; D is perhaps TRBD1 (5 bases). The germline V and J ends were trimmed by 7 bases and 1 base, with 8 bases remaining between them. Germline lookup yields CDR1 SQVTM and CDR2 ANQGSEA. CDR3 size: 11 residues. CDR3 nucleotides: TGCAGCGCGGACACTTCCTACGAGCAGTACTTC. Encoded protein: CSADTSYEQYF.

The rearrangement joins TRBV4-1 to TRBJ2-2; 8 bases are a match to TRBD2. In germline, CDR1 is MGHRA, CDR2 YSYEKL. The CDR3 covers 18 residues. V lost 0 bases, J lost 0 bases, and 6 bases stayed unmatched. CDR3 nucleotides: TGCGCCAGCAGCCAAGATCGGGGGGGACTTGCGAACACCGGGGAGCTGTTTTTT. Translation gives CASSQDRGGLANTGELFF.

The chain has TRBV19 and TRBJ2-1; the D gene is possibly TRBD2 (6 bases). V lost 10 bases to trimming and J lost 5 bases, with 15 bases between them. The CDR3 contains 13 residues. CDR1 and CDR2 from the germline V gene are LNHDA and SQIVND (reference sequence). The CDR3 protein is CATVSGFDNEQFF. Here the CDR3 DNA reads TGTGCCACCGTGAGCGGGTTTGACAATGAGCAGTTCTTC.

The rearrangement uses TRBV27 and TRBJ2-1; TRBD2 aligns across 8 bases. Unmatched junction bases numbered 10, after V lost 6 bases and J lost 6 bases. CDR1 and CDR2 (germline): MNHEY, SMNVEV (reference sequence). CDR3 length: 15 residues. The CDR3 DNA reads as TGTGCCAGCAGCCATAGCGGGGACCGACCCAATGAGCAGTTCTTC. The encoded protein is CASSHSGDRPNEQFF.

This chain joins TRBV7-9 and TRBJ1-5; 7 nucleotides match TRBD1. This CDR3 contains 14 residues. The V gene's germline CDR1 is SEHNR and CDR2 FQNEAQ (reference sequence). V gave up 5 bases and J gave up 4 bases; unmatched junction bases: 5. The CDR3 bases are TGTGCCAGCAGCGGAGGGACAGTTAATCAGCCCCAGCATTTT. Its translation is CASSGGTVNQPQHF.

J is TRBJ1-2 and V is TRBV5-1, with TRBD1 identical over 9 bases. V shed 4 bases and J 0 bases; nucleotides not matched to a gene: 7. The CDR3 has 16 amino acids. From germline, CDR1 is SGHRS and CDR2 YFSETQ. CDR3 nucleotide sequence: TGCGCCAGCAGCGGGACAGGGAGTTTAGCTAACTATGGCTACACCTTC. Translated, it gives CASSGTGSLANYGYTF.

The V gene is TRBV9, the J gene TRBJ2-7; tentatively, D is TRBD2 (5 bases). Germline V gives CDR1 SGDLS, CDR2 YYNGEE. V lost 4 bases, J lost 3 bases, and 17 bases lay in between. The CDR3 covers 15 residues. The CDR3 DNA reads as TGTGCCAGCAGCCACCTGGGAGCGCTTAGCTACGAGCAGTACTTC. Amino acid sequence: CASSHLGALSYEQYF.

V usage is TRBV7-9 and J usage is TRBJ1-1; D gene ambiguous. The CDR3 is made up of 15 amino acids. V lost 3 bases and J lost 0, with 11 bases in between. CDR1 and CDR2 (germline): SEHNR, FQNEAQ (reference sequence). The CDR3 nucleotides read TGTGCCAGCAGCTTTGGAGGCGGGGTGAACACTGAAGCTTTCTTT. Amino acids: CASSFGGGVNTEAFF.